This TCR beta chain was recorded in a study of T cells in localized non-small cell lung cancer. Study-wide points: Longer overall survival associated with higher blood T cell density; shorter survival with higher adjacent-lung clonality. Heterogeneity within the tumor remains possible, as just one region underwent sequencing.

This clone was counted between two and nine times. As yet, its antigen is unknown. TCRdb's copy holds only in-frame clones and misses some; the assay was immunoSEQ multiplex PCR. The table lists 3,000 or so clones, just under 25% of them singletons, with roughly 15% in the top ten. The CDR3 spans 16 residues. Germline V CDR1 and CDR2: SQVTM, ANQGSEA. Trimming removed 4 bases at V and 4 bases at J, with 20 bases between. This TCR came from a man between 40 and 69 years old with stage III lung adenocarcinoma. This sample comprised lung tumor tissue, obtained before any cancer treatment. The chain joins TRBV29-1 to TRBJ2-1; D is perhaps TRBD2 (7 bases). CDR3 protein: CSVVRSGTPSYNEQFF. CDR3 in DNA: TGCAGCGTTGTCCGAAGCGGGACACCGAGTTACAATGAGCAGTTCTTC.